This TCR beta chain was sequenced for a study of blood T cells in healthy people across ages. General study findings and limits: From one million sequenced T cells, diversity estimates were lower bounds. Donor CMV infection status was unknown, possibly confounding age-related changes in expanded clonotypes.

Germline V gene lookup returns CDR1 DFQATT and CDR2 SNEGSKA (reference sequence). Trimming removed 3 bases at V and 0 bases at J, with 9 bases between. The CDR3 covers 14 residues. PBMCs, at least 7 million per sample, were isolated. This clonotype was counted only a few times. The antigen remains unidentified. Together with a sample-barcoded 5' primer, a J-beta primer mix was included in a second PCR lasting roughly 6 to 12 cycles. A template-switch adaptor with 12 random nucleotides tagged each cDNA molecule. TCRdb fed the 5' RACE reads into MiXCR, producing one record per CDR3 protein. The sample shows hundreds of thousands of distinct CDR3 sequences, under 25% of them seen only once.

Sequencing input: blood. The receptor's source is a man aged 65 to 79 in good health. The chain is built from TRBV20-1 and TRBJ1-5; D uncertain. The CDR3 spells CSASDPGSNQPQHF. The CDR3 bases are TGCAGTGCTAGCGACCCAGGTAGCAATCAGCCCCAGCATTTT.